This is a list of T cell receptor beta chains from one sample in a study of long-term antiretroviral therapy in people with HIV. Data came from immunoSEQ multiplex PCR; TCRdb stores just in-frame clones and leaves some out. The sample carries fewer than 30,000 clones, 70% to 90% recorded once. Sequences were derived from unsorted PBMCs, sampled 0.8 years after starting antiretroviral therapy. These receptors were taken from a woman aged 25 to 45 with HIV. Each CDR3 is given with its conserved first and last residue. A D gene is named only where the DNA matches it firmly. Expanded clones get a size class; other rows say once, few or many, or leave the size out.

CDR3 DNA | CDR3 protein | clone size | D gene | J gene | V gene
TGTGCCAGCAGCTTAGAAATCTGGGGGACCCAGTACTTC | CASSLEIWGTQYF | - | - | TRBJ2-5 | TRBV11-2
TGTGCCAGCACTCTCCGGACCAGCACTAACTATGGCTACACCTTC | CASTLRTSTNYGYTF | - | - | TRBJ1-2 | TRBV6-6
TGTGCCAGCAGTTACCCTATACTCCGGCGAACCCCAAGCGGTGGTTTT | CASSYPILRRTPSGGF | - | - | TRBJ1-3 | TRBV6-6
TGTGCCAGCAGCTTACAGGGTGGGGCACCCACTGAAGCTTTCTTT | CASSLQGGAPTEAFF | - | - | TRBJ1-1 | TRBV7-2
TGTGCCAGCAGCCCAGGACAGGGGGCTTCTGGCTACACCTTC | CASSPGQGASGYTF | - | TRBD1 | TRBJ1-2 | TRBV5-6
TGCGCCAGCAGTTGGGGACCCTCGAACACTGAAGCTTTCTTT | CASSWGPSNTEAFF | - | - | TRBJ1-1 | TRBV10-2
TGTGCCAGCAGCTTCTCGGAGACCCAGTACTTC | CASSFSETQYF | - | - | TRBJ2-5 | TRBV11-1
TGTGCCTGGAGGGTGCGGGGGGGGACCCAGTACTTC | CAWRVRGGTQYF | - | TRBD2 | TRBJ2-5 | TRBV30
TGCGCCAGCAGCTTCGGAGGGAGCGGTTCAGAGACCCAGTACTTC | CASSFGGSGSETQYF | - | - | TRBJ2-5 | TRBV5-1
TGTGCCAGCTCACCCATCTCCTCCGACACCATATATTTT | CASSPISSDTIYF | - | - | TRBJ1-3 | TRBV18
TGTGCCAGCAGCCAAGTTCCCTACGAGCAGTACTTC | CASSQVPYEQYF | - | - | TRBJ2-7 | TRBV14
TGCGCCAGCAGCTTGCAGGAAAACTATGGCTACACCTTC | CASSLQENYGYTF | - | - | TRBJ1-2 | TRBV5-1
TGTGCCAGCAGGGGGCAGGGGAACGATCAGCCCCAGCATTTT | CASRGQGNDQPQHF | - | - | TRBJ1-5 | TRBV2
TGTGCCAGCAGCTCGACCGGGACTAGCGGGGCCTACCGCACAGATACGCAGTATTTT | CASSSTGTSGAYRTDTQYF | - | TRBD2 | TRBJ2-3 | TRBV7-2
TGCGCCAGCAGCTTGGAGGCAGGCTTTGGCTCCTATAATTCACCCCTCCACTTT | CASSLEAGFGSYNSPLHF | - | - | TRBJ1-6 | TRBV5-1
TGTGCCAGCAGTTACTCGGGCTCCGTCGGAGAGCTGTTTTTT | CASSYSGSVGELFF | few | - | TRBJ2-2 | TRBV6-5
TGCGCCAGCAGTGAAAACATCGTCTCGGGCTACACCTTC | CASSENIVSGYTF | - | - | TRBJ1-2 | TRBV10-1
TGTGCCAGCAGTTACTCGGGTGACAGAGGTGGCTACACCTTC | CASSYSGDRGGYTF | - | - | TRBJ1-2 | TRBV6-6
TGTGCCAGCAGCGGAGACACAGATACGCAGTATTTT | CASSGDTDTQYF | - | - | TRBJ2-3 | TRBV9
TGTGCCAGCAGCTTAGCGGTCGGTAGCCTTGAGCAGTTCTTC | CASSLAVGSLEQFF | few | - | TRBJ2-1 | TRBV7-7
TGTGCCAGCAGCTTAGTTCGGAGATCAGGGGACTATGGCTACACCTTC | CASSLVRRSGDYGYTF | - | - | TRBJ1-2 | TRBV7-2
TGTGCCTGGAAGGTCATGAACACTGAAGCTTTCTTT | CAWKVMNTEAFF | - | - | TRBJ1-1 | TRBV30
TGCGCCAGCAGCTTGAAAAATGAGCAGTTCTTC | CASSLKNEQFF | - | - | TRBJ2-1 | TRBV5-1